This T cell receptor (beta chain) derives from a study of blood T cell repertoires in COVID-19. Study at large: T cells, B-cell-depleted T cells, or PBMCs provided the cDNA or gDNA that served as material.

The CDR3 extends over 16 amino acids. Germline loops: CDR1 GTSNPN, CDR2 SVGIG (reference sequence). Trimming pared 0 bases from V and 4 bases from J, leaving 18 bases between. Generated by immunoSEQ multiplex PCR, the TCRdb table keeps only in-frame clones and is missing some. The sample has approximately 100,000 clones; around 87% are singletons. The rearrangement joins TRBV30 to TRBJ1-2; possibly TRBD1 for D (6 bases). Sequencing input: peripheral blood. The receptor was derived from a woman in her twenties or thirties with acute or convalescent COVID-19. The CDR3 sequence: CAWSVQGWGDLYGYTF. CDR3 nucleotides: TGTGCCTGGAGTGTACAGGGTTGGGGAGATCTCTATGGCTACACCTTC. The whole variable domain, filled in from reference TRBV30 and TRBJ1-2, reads SQTIHQWPATLVQPVGSPLSLECTVEGTSNPNLYWYRQAAGRGLQLLFYSVGIGQISSEVPQNLSASRPQDRQFILSSKKLLLSDSGFYLCAWSVQGWGDLYGYTFGSGTRLTVV.